Listed here is a single TCR beta chain. With 2 bases removed from V and 6 bases from J, the gap between germline ends came to 7 bases. CDR3 length: 13 amino acids. Germline V gene data show CDR1 as KGHSH and CDR2 as LQKENI. The protocol was immunoSEQ multiplex PCR, while the TCRdb copy is restricted to in-frame clones and leaves out a portion. The table has roughly 250,000 clones, 70% to 90% seen once. This sample is drawn from a study of blood T cell repertoires in COVID-19. The sequence was obtained from a woman aged 45-60 years who had recovered from COVID-19. Sequencing was carried out using PBMCs or T cells enriched from blood (not recorded which). The J gene is TRBJ2-2, the V gene TRBV18, with unresolved D. The CDR3 loop is CASSPVLPGELFF. CDR3 nucleotides: TGTGCCAGCTCACCAGTACTACCCGGGGAGCTGTTTTTT.